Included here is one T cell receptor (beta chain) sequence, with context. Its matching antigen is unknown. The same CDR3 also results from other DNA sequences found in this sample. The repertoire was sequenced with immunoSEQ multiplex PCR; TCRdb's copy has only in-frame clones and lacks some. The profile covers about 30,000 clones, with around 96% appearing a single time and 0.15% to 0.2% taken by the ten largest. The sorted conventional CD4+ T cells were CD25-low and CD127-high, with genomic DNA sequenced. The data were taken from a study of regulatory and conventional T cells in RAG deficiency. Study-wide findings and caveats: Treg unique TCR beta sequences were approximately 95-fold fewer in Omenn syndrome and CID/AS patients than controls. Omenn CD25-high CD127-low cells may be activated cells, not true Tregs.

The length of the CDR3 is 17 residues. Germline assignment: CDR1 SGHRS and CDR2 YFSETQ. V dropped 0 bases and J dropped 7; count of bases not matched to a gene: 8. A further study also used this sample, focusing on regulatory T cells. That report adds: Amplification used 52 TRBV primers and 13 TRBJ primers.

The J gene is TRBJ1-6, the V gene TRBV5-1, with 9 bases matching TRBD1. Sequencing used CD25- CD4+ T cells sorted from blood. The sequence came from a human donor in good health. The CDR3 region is CASSLEVTGGRNSPLHF. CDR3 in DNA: TGCGCCAGCAGCTTGGAGGTGACAGGGGGAAGAAATTCACCCCTCCACTTT.